These 32 T cell receptor beta chains were all obtained from the same sample, sequenced in a study of beta chain features in type 1 diabetes. Expressed TCRB transcripts were sequenced because the isolated RNA had all been reverse transcribed beforehand. Using immunoSEQ multiplex PCR, the repertoire was profiled, and TCRdb retains in-frame clones only, with some absent. This table holds about 160,000 clones, 7.5% to 9.5% found once. Their antigens are not known. General study findings and limits: Type 1 diabetes patients had TCRB CDR3s that were shorter (moderately but significantly so) in all four CD4+ subsets.

What was sequenced was central memory CD4+ T cells from blood. Every receptor here comes from a woman aged 18-30 years with type 1 diabetes.

The chain has TRBV28 and TRBJ2-7; D is undetermined. Germline V lookup: CDR1 MDHEN, CDR2 SYDVKM. The CDR3 runs to 15 residues. V was pared by 7 bases and J by 3 bases, with 19 bases between. The CDR3 bases are TGTGCCAGCACCCCTTCCGAGCGCCCATACTACGAGCAGTACTTC. It specifies CASTPSERPYYEQYF.

This clone showed up just a few times. The rearrangement joins TRBV27 to TRBJ1-5; D is possibly TRBD1 (6 bases). The CDR3 covers 16 residues. Trimming took off 5 bases at V and 9 bases at J, with 23 bases between the two ends. Per the germline V gene, CDR1 is MNHEY and CDR2 is SMNVEV (reference sequence). Here the CDR3 DNA reads TGTGCCAGCAGTCCGCGGATGACAGGCCTCTCGGGGCCCCAGCATTTT. The encoded protein is CASSPRMTGLSGPQHF.

This sequence joins TRBV18 and TRBJ2-1; 11 bases are a match to TRBD1. The J segment lost 6 bases and the V segment lost 5 bases, leaving 0 bases of the junction unmatched. The CDR3 has 13 amino acids. Per the germline V gene, CDR1 is KGHSH and CDR2 is LQKENI. CDR3 sequence (DNA): TGTGCCAGCTCAGGACAGGGGGCCAATGAGCAGTTCTTC. Its protein is CASSGQGANEQFF.

This clone was seen a handful of times. This chain connects TRBV7-8 to TRBJ1-4, with D tentatively TRBD1 (6 bases). The CDR3 runs 15 residues. CDR1 and CDR2 (germline): SGHVS, FQNEAQ. Trimming cost V 7 bases and J 4 bases, with 16 bases left between them. This CDR3 is CASTELGQYNEKLFF. The CDR3 DNA sequence: TGTGCCAGCACCGAATTGGGACAATATAATGAAAAACTGTTTTTT.

This sequence joins TRBV19 and TRBJ2-5, with 9 bases that match TRBD2. This CDR3 is 14 amino acids long. Looked up from germline, CDR1 is LNHDA and CDR2 is SQIVND (reference sequence). V was pared by 1 base and J by 4 bases, with 1 base of the junction left unmatched. The CDR3 sequence: CASSIATSGETQYF. As DNA, the CDR3 is TGTGCCAGTAGTATAGCGACTAGCGGAGAGACCCAGTACTTC.

This clone has just a few counts. This chain uses TRBV4-2 with TRBJ1-2, with D possibly TRBD1 on 6 matching bases. The CDR3 runs to 13 residues. V was clipped by 0 bases and J by 11 bases, with 13 bases between them. In germline, CDR1 is LGHNA, CDR2 YNFKEQ. This CDR3 is CASSQDQRDKYTF. CDR3 bases: TGTGCCAGCAGCCAAGATCAACGGGACAAGTACACCTTC.

This chain links TRBV7-2 with TRBJ2-6; D is undetermined. Germline V gene sequence: CDR1 SGHTA, CDR2 FQGNSA. The CDR3 runs 14 residues. Trimming took 7 bases from V and 0 from J, leaving 7 bases between them. CDR3 sequence reads: CASTLSSGANVLTF. CDR3 nucleotide sequence: TGTGCCAGCACCCTAAGCTCTGGGGCCAACGTCCTGACTTTC.

This clone was detected a few times. The chain employs TRBV5-4 and TRBJ2-7; tentatively, D is TRBD2 (5 bases). Germline V gene sequence: CDR1 SGHNT, CDR2 YYREEE (reference sequence). Trimming cost V 1 base and J 6 bases, with 8 bases left between them. This CDR3 is 12 amino acids long. As DNA, the CDR3 is TGTGCCAGCAGCTTGCCTGAGGGCGAGCAGTACTTC. Translated, it gives CASSLPEGEQYF.

The CDR3 loop is CSAPDTPEAFF. CDR3 coding DNA: TGCAGTGCTCCCGACACCCCTGAAGCTTTCTTT. The genes are TRBV20-1 and TRBJ1-1; unclear D gene. CDR3 size: 11 residues. From germline, CDR1 is DFQATT and CDR2 SNEGSKA (reference sequence). Trimming removed 5 bases at V and 6 bases at J, with 10 bases between.

In nucleotides, the CDR3 is TGCGCCAGCAGAGAAACAGGGTACAATGAGCAGTTCTTC. The encoded protein is CASRETGYNEQFF. The chain has TRBV10-2 and TRBJ2-1; possibly TRBD1 for D (6 bases). CDR3 size: 13 residues. Looked up from germline, CDR1 is WSHSY and CDR2 is SAAADI. V lost 6 bases to trimming and J lost 4 bases, with 10 bases between them.

The rearrangement links TRBV18 to TRBJ2-4; 7 bases align to TRBD2. The CDR3 covers 15 residues. Germline V lookup: CDR1 KGHSH, CDR2 LQKENI. V lost 0 bases, J lost 3 bases, and 2 bases stayed unmatched. Here the CDR3 reads CASSPPSGGKNIQYF. Written as DNA, the CDR3 is TGTGCCAGCTCACCACCGTCGGGAGGCAAAAACATTCAGTACTTC. The whole variable domain, filled in from reference TRBV18 and TRBJ2-4, reads NAGVMQNPRHLVRRRGQEARLRCSPMKGHSHVYWYRQLPEEGLKFMVYLQKENIIDESGMPKERFSAEFPKEGPSILRIQQVVRGDSAAYFCASSPPSGGKNIQYFGAGTRLSVL.

The gene calls are TRBV5-1 and TRBJ2-1, with TRBD2 matching over 10 bases. V trimming: 8 bases; J trimming: 7 bases; junction bases outside the gene matches: 12. The CDR3 loop spans 15 amino acids. The V gene's germline CDR1 is SGHRS and CDR2 YFSETQ. CDR3 protein: CASRESGTSDNEQFF. The CDR3 region has the DNA TGCGCCAGTCGCGAATCCGGGACTAGCGATAATGAGCAGTTCTTC. Full variable domain (remainder filled in from reference TRBV5-1 and TRBJ2-1): KAGVTQTPRYLIKTRGQQVTLSCSPISGHRSVSWYQQTPGQGLQFLFEYFSETQRNKGNFPGRFSGRQFSNSRSEMNVSTLELGDSALYLCASRESGTSDNEQFFGPGTRLTVL.

The chain joins TRBV4-3 to TRBJ1-3; D is possibly TRBD1 (5 bases). CDR3 length: 15 residues. The germline gives CDR1 LGHNA, CDR2 YSLEER. The V end lost 1 base, the J end lost 4 bases, and 11 bases lay between the germline ends. The DNA for the CDR3 is TGCGCCAGCAGCCAAGTAGACAGTACGGGAAACACCATATATTTT. Translation gives CASSQVDSTGNTIYF.

V and J are TRBV27 and TRBJ2-7, with TRBD2 identical over 10 bases. The germline V gene has CDR1 MNHEY and CDR2 SMNVEV (reference sequence). The junction had 8 bases not matched to a gene; V was cut back by 5 bases and J by 7 bases. This CDR3 has 14 amino acids. This CDR3 is CASSTLAGENEQYF. In DNA form, the CDR3 reads TGTGCCAGCAGTACCCTAGCGGGAGAGAATGAGCAGTACTTC.

Only a few counts were recorded for this clone. The chain combines TRBV27 with TRBJ2-7, with 7 bases lining up with TRBD2. The CDR3 is made up of 16 amino acids. CDR1 and CDR2 from the germline V gene are MNHEY and SMNVEV (reference sequence). J lost 3 bases, V lost 5 bases, and 13 bases had no gene match. This CDR3 is CASSPLGGRAIYEQYF. The CDR3 coding sequence is TGTGCCAGCAGTCCCTTGGGGGGGAGGGCGATCTACGAGCAGTACTTC.

This clone was picked up a small number of times. The CDR3 bases are TGCGCCAGCAGCCAAGATGGAAGCGGGAGGTTTGAGACCCAGTACTTC. Protein product: CASSQDGSGRFETQYF. The rearrangement links TRBV4-1 to TRBJ2-5, with 9 bases fitting TRBD2. This CDR3 is 16 amino acids long. Per germline, CDR1 MGHRA and CDR2 YSYEKL. V gave up 0 bases and J gave up 5 bases; unmatched junction bases: 7.

The chain is built from TRBV15 and TRBJ2-3, with a possible D match to TRBD2 (6 bases). Per germline, CDR1 LNHNV and CDR2 YYDKDF (reference sequence). V was pared by 4 bases and J by 1 base, with 9 bases between. This CDR3 has 14 residues. Here the CDR3 reads CATSMWGGTDTQYF. The CDR3 DNA reads TGTGCCACCAGCATGTGGGGGGGCACAGATACGCAGTATTTT.

The V and J genes are TRBV19 and TRBJ2-1, with TRBD2 matching over 13 bases. The germline V gene has CDR1 LNHDA and CDR2 SQIVND (reference sequence). Germline trimming cut 4 bases from V and 8 bases from J; bases unmatched to any gene: 8. The CDR3 is made up of 16 amino acids. CDR3 nucleotides: TGTGCCAGTAGTACCCTTTGGACTAGCGGGAGCGATGAGCAGTTCTTC. This translates into CASSTLWTSGSDEQFF.

This clone came up a few times. This chain uses TRBV4-3 with TRBJ2-3; D gene unclear. Germline CDR1 and CDR2: LGHNA and YSLEER. The V gene lost 2 bases and the J gene lost 6 bases, with 12 bases spanning the gap. CDR3 size: 14 residues. The CDR3 DNA sequence: TGCGCCAGCAGCCAAACCCCCATCGGGGATACGCAGTATTTT. Translated, it gives CASSQTPIGDTQYF.

This clone appeared a single time. V usage is TRBV4-3 and J usage is TRBJ1-3; D gene unclear. This CDR3 comprises 13 residues. Germline V gene lookup returns CDR1 LGHNA and CDR2 YSLEER. V dropped 3 bases and J dropped 2 bases, with 5 bases sitting between them. CDR3: CASSQAPGNTIYF. The CDR3, as DNA: TGCGCCAGCAGCCAGGCACCTGGAAACACCATATATTTT.

The V call is TRBV6-5, the J call TRBJ2-5, with D perhaps TRBD1 (5 bases). With 2 bases removed from V and 7 bases from J, the gap between germline ends came to 14 bases. Germline loops: CDR1 MNHEY, CDR2 SVGAGI. The length of the CDR3 is 14 residues. CDR3: CASSYGAGLGTQYF. DNA for the CDR3: TGTGCCAGCAGTTACGGGGCAGGCCTGGGGACCCAGTACTTC.

J is TRBJ2-5 and V is TRBV5-1, with a possible D match to TRBD2 (7 bases). The CDR3 consists of 14 residues. Trimming pared 4 bases from V and 5 bases from J, leaving 15 bases between. Germline values: CDR1 SGHRS, CDR2 YFSETQ. CDR3 amino acids: CASSGGGHEETQYF. The CDR3, as DNA: TGCGCCAGCAGCGGGGGGGGGCATGAGGAGACCCAGTACTTC.

This chain connects TRBV6-1 to TRBJ2-7, with 8 bases aligning to TRBD1. Germline V gene sequence: CDR1 MNHNS, CDR2 SASEGT. This CDR3 is built from 15 residues. J lost 1 base, V lost 7 bases, and 9 bases had no gene match. CDR3 region: CASTIGTGVSYEQYF. CDR3 DNA sequence: TGTGCCAGCACTATAGGGACAGGTGTATCCTACGAGCAGTACTTC.

This clone occurred a few times. This chain links TRBV10-3 with TRBJ2-7, with D maybe TRBD1 (5 bases). Germline CDR1 ENHRY, CDR2 SYGVKD. The CDR3 totals 13 residues. V lost 3 bases and J lost 3, with 9 bases in between. The CDR3 loop reads CAISEGQGYEQYF. The CDR3 coding sequence is TGTGCCATCAGTGAAGGCCAGGGCTACGAGCAGTACTTC.

The chain is built from TRBV19 and TRBJ2-3; 8 bases are a match to TRBD1. The CDR3 is 14 amino acids. Germline V gene sequence: CDR1 LNHDA, CDR2 SQIVND (reference sequence). J was trimmed by 4 bases and V by 5 bases; bases with no gene match: 5. This chain's CDR3 is CASSHGQGPDTQYF. The CDR3 DNA reads TGTGCCAGTAGTCATGGACAGGGCCCAGATACGCAGTATTTT. The complete variable domain, with remaining parts taken from reference TRBV19 and TRBJ2-3, reads DGGITQSPKYLFRKEGQNVTLSCEQNLNHDAMYWYRQDPGQGLRLIYYSQIVNDFQKGDIAEGYSVSREKKESFPLTVTSAQKNPTAFYLCASSHGQGPDTQYFGPGTRLTVL.

This clone was seen only a few times. This chain joins TRBV18 and TRBJ1-5; possible D gene TRBD1, 5 bases. CDR1 and CDR2 from the germline V gene are KGHSH and LQKENI. The CDR3 extends over 15 amino acids. Trimming removed 3 bases from V and 3 bases from J, with 12 bases in between. CDR3 DNA: TGTGCCAGCTCACCCCGCCAGGGTCCCAATCAGCCCCAGCATTTT. It codes for CASSPRQGPNQPQHF.

This clone was seen at least ten times. The chain recombines TRBV28 with TRBJ2-7, with 8 bases identical to TRBD1. Per germline, CDR1 MDHEN and CDR2 SYDVKM. V lost 7 bases, J lost 7 bases, and 9 bases stayed unmatched. CDR3 length equals 13 residues. The chain's CDR3 is CASNPGGSYEQYF. The DNA for the CDR3 is TGTGCCAGCAATCCAGGGGGCTCGTATGAGCAGTACTTC.

This clone has more than one count but fewer than ten. V is TRBV28 and J is TRBJ2-1, with TRBD2 identical over 11 bases. Germline lookup yields CDR1 MDHEN and CDR2 SYDVKM. V lost 6 bases, J lost 0 bases, and 4 bases stayed unmatched. This CDR3 has 16 amino acids. This CDR3 is CASRTSGVTSYNEQFF. In DNA, the CDR3 is TGTGCCAGCAGGACTAGCGGGGTAACCTCCTACAATGAGCAGTTCTTC.

The chain couples TRBV6-1 to TRBJ2-1; the D is unclear. The CDR3 is 13 residues long. V was trimmed by 0 bases and J by 7 bases, leaving 7 bases between them. CDR1 and CDR2 (germline): MNHNS, SASEGT. The CDR3 bases are TGTGCCAGCAGTGAAGCATGGAGTAATGAGCAGTTCTTC. Translating it yields CASSEAWSNEQFF.

This clone was seen a few times. This rearrangement joins TRBV5-1 to TRBJ2-2; 10 bases map to TRBD1. Unmatched junction bases numbered 7, after V lost 4 bases and J lost 7 bases. The germline V gene encodes CDR1 SGHRS and CDR2 YFSETQ. This CDR3 region has 15 residues. Here the CDR3 DNA reads TGCGCCAGCAGCGACCGGACAGGGGGGATCGGGGAGCTGTTTTTT. Residues: CASSDRTGGIGELFF.

A few counts support this clone. The chain couples TRBV6-5 to TRBJ2-3, with D uncertain. Germline assignment: CDR1 MNHEY and CDR2 SVGAGI. This CDR3 contains 14 residues. The V gene lost 0 bases and the J gene lost 6 bases, with 10 bases spanning the gap. In DNA, the CDR3 is TGTGCCAGCAGTTACTCGAGTCTACCGGATACGCAGTATTTT. Amino acid sequence: CASSYSSLPDTQYF.

This clone was observed a handful of times. This chain uses TRBV29-1 with TRBJ2-5; tentatively, D is TRBD1 (6 bases). The V gene's germline CDR1 is SQVTM and CDR2 ANQGSEA. The CDR3 is 14 residues long. The germline V and J ends were trimmed by 6 bases and 5 bases, with 19 bases remaining between them. As DNA, the CDR3 is TGCAGCGTCGGAGAGCAGGGGTTAGGGGAGACCCAGTACTTC. Its protein product is CSVGEQGLGETQYF. Using reference TRBV29-1 and TRBJ2-5 for the parts outside the CDR3, the full variable domain is SAVISQKPSRDICQRGTSLTIQCQVDSQVTMMFWYRQQPGQSLTLIATANQGSEATYESGFVIDKFPISRPNLTFSTLTVSNMSPEDSSIYLCSVGEQGLGETQYFGPGTRLLVL.